These 29 T cell receptor beta chains originate from one sample sequenced in a study of cytomegalovirus exposure and HLA in healthy donors (dated by TCRdb to 2016 to 2017). Library creation used the immunoSEQ multiplex PCR assay. A mixture of 60 forward primers for TCR Vbeta segments and 13 reverse primers for TCR Jbeta segments was used in the multiplex PCR. TCRdb obtained this table from immuneACCESS and retained in-frame rearrangements with V and J assigned. These tables miss some clones; where compared with another copy, unresolved V genes account for less than half of the shortfall, and the remainder is unexplained. The sample data list 150,000 or so clones, and roughly 80% of these were observed just once. The top ten clones comprise about 13% of the sample. Sequenced input: PBMCs. These receptors were obtained from a man in his forties in good health and CMV-seropositive.

The rearrangement uses TRBV18 and TRBJ2-5; the D gene is possibly TRBD1 (5 bases). Germline CDR1 KGHSH, CDR2 LQKENI. The CDR3 sequence is 13 residues long. Trimming removed 3 bases at V and 4 bases at J, with 9 bases between. The CDR3 region has the DNA TGTGCCAGCTCACCTCAGGGAAGAGAGACCCAGTACTTC. Its translation: CASSPQGRETQYF.

The rearrangement joins TRBV4-1 to TRBJ2-1; D unresolved. CDR1 is MGHRA, CDR2 YSYEKL, per germline. The V and J ends lost 0 bases and 4 bases respectively, with 7 bases between them. CDR3 length: 14 amino acids. CDR3 sequence: CASSQEVAYNEQFF. As DNA, the CDR3 is TGCGCCAGCAGCCAAGAGGTTGCGTACAATGAGCAGTTCTTC.

The J gene is TRBJ2-7, the V gene TRBV27; D call uncertain. The V and J ends lost 3 bases and 9 bases respectively, with 3 bases between them. This CDR3 spans 9 amino acids. Germline loops: CDR1 MNHEY, CDR2 SMNVEV (reference sequence). CDR3 nucleotide sequence: TGTGCCAGCAGTTTCGGGCAGTACTTC. Its protein product is CASSFGQYF.

The gene calls are TRBV2 and TRBJ2-1; 14 bases are shared with TRBD2. Germline values: CDR1 SNHLY, CDR2 FYNNEI. The CDR3 runs 19 residues. V was pared by 2 bases and J by 3 bases, with 9 bases of the junction left unmatched. CDR3 sequence: CASSEWTSGRTDFYNEQFF. CDR3 nucleotides: TGTGCCAGCAGTGAATGGACTAGCGGGAGGACGGATTTCTACAATGAGCAGTTCTTC.

The chain uses TRBV6-1 and TRBJ2-1; a weak D match, TRBD2 (5 bases). Trimming took 1 base from V and 5 from J, leaving 9 bases between them. Per germline, CDR1 MNHNS and CDR2 SASEGT. The CDR3 runs 14 residues. Here the CDR3 reads CASSEDGNNNEQFF. The CDR3 region has the DNA TGTGCCAGCAGTGAAGACGGGAATAACAATGAGCAGTTCTTC.

J is TRBJ2-2 and V is TRBV11-2, with D possibly being TRBD2 (6 bases). CDR3 length equals 16 residues. Trimming left V 2 bases short and J 5 bases short, with 15 bases between. Germline CDR1 reads SGHAT; CDR2 reads FQNNGV. The CDR3 is CASSLLPGAETGELFF. CDR3 DNA sequence: TGTGCCAGCAGCTTACTGCCGGGAGCGGAGACCGGGGAGCTGTTTTTT.

This clone was detected ten times or more. The identical CDR3 is also encoded by other nucleotide sequences in the sample. The J gene is TRBJ1-1, the V gene TRBV18; D not certain. This CDR3 region has 13 residues. Deletions cut 5 bases from V and 2 bases from J, with 9 bases between. The germline V gene encodes CDR1 KGHSH and CDR2 LQKENI. The CDR3 DNA reads TGTGCCAGCTCAGGGCAGGCTAACACTGAAGCTTTCTTT. Its translation: CASSGQANTEAFF.

This clone showed up just a few times. The V gene is TRBV10-1, the J gene TRBJ2-7, with 9 bases matching TRBD2. CDR1 is WNHNN, CDR2 SYGVQD, per germline (reference sequence). This CDR3 is built from 13 residues. With 5 bases clipped from V and 7 bases from J, the junction kept 6 bases outside the gene matches. In DNA form, the CDR3 reads TGCGCCAGCAGTTTTAGCGGGAGTGGGGAGCAGTACTTC. It is translated as CASSFSGSGEQYF.

The chain recombines TRBV5-6 with TRBJ2-1; D may be TRBD2 (5 bases). V lost 2 bases and J lost 8, with 17 bases in between. CDR1 and CDR2 (germline): SGHDT, YYEEEE. The CDR3 consists of 15 residues. The CDR3 reads CASSFVLVRWYEQFF. CDR3 DNA: TGTGCCAGCAGCTTCGTACTAGTTCGTTGGTATGAGCAGTTCTTC.

The chain employs TRBV10-2 and TRBJ2-7; D gene ambiguous. CDR1 is WSHSY and CDR2 is SAAADI in the germline V gene. The CDR3 totals 11 residues. V lost 6 bases and J 6 bases, leaving 9 bases between the germline ends. The CDR3 region is CASSPLAEQYF. The CDR3 DNA follows: TGCGCCAGCAGCCCCTTAGCCGAGCAGTACTTC.

V and J are TRBV12-5 and TRBJ2-2; TRBD2 matches 10 bases. The V segment lost 2 bases and the J segment 1 base; nucleotides outside the gene matches: 1. The CDR3 runs 16 residues. Germline values: CDR1 LGHNT, CDR2 FRNRAP. The CDR3 region has the DNA TGTGCTAGTGGTTTGTTAGCGGGGGGGAACACCGGGGAGCTGTTTTTT. It yields the protein CASGLLAGGNTGELFF.

The rearrangement joins TRBV4-2 to TRBJ2-1; the D gene is possibly TRBD2 (5 bases). CDR1 and CDR2 from the germline V gene are LGHNA and YNFKEQ. V dropped 4 bases and J dropped 9 bases, with 16 bases sitting between them. CDR3 length: 14 residues. This CDR3 reads CASSPLSSGSEQFF. The DNA of the CDR3 is TGTGCCAGCAGCCCCCTCTCGAGCGGAAGTGAGCAGTTCTTC.

This chain connects TRBV18 to TRBJ2-1; TRBD2 matches at 8 bases. CDR1 and CDR2 (germline): KGHSH, LQKENI. V gave up 1 base and J gave up 9 bases; unmatched junction bases: 8. This CDR3 is built from 15 residues. The CDR3 DNA sequence: TGTGCCAGCTCACCACGGTCTACGGGAGGGGGTGAGCAGTTCTTC. Encoded protein: CASSPRSTGGGEQFF. Combining the CDR3 with reference TRBV18 and TRBJ2-1 gives the whole variable domain NAGVMQNPRHLVRRRGQEARLRCSPMKGHSHVYWYRQLPEEGLKFMVYLQKENIIDESGMPKERFSAEFPKEGPSILRIQQVVRGDSAAYFCASSPRSTGGGEQFFGPGTRLTVL.

This clone was found a few times. This rearrangement joins TRBV19 to TRBJ1-4; 9 bases align to TRBD1. V trimming: 8 bases; J trimming: 5 bases; junction bases outside the gene matches: 9. There are 15 residues in the CDR3. From germline, CDR1 is LNHDA and CDR2 SQIVND (reference sequence). The CDR3 coding sequence is TGTGCCAGTCGTAGAGAGGGACAGGGCAATGAAAAACTGTTTTTT. Translating it yields CASRREGQGNEKLFF.

This clone came up once. The rearrangement joins TRBV4-1 to TRBJ2-7; possibly TRBD1 for D (5 bases). Germline V gene sequence: CDR1 MGHRA, CDR2 YSYEKL. V was pared by 4 bases and J by 0 bases, with 13 bases between. The CDR3 spans 15 residues. CDR3 nucleotides: TGCGCCAGCAGCCCTATATCAGGGAACTCCTACGAGCAGTACTTC. This encodes CASSPISGNSYEQYF.

The rearrangement joins TRBV28 to TRBJ2-7; D remains unclear. The length of the CDR3 is 11 residues. Germline values: CDR1 MDHEN, CDR2 SYDVKM. Trimming pared 6 bases from V and 6 bases from J, leaving 9 bases between. As DNA, the CDR3 is TGTGCCAGCAGCTATCGTCTCGAGCAGTACTTC. Its protein is CASSYRLEQYF. Based on the CDR3 plus reference TRBV28 and TRBJ2-7, the full variable domain is DVKVTQSSRYLVKRTGEKVFLECVQDMDHENMFWYRQDPGLGLRLIYFSYDVKMKEKGDIPEGYSVSREKKERFSLILESASTNQTSMYLCASSYRLEQYFGPGTRLTVT.

Regarding this clone: One end of the junction varies from germline; a read error may be responsible. The V and J genes are TRBV27 and TRBJ1-3, with D unresolved. Looked up from germline, CDR1 is MNHEY and CDR2 is SMNVEV (reference sequence). This CDR3 spans 14 amino acids. The CDR3 nucleotides are TGTGCCAGCAGTTTAAAGAGCTCTGAAAACACCATATATTTT. Amino acid sequence: CASSLKSSENTIYF.

This clone has just a few counts. This likely came from a read error, as a far larger clone is one base away. The same CDR3 is also encoded by other DNA sequences in this sample. The chain has TRBV11-2 and TRBJ1-2; D is perhaps TRBD1 (6 bases). Germline V lookup: CDR1 SGHAT, CDR2 FQNNGV. The ends were cut back, 5 bases at V and 4 bases at J, with 23 bases in the middle. The CDR3 covers 17 residues. Here the CDR3 reads CASSQDLFRGHPYGYTF. The CDR3 bases are TGTGCCAGCAGCCAAGATCTATTCAGGGGACACCCCTATGGCTACACCTTC. Together with reference TRBV11-2 and TRBJ1-2, the CDR3 gives the full variable domain: EAGVAQSPRYKIIEKRQSVAFWCNPISGHATLYWYQQILGQGPKLLIQFQNNGVVDDSQLPKDRFSAERLKGVDSTLKIQPAKLEDSAVYLCASSQDLFRGHPYGYTFGSGTRLTVV.

The table lists this clone with a count of one. The chain is built from TRBV28 and TRBJ1-2; possibly TRBD1 for D (6 bases). The V end was cut by 5 bases, the J end by 8 bases, with 18 bases between. Germline V gene lookup returns CDR1 MDHEN and CDR2 SYDVKM. The CDR3 has 14 residues. The CDR3 DNA follows: TGTGCCAGCAGTATTATACCCACAGGGAACGGCTACACCTTC. Protein sequence: CASSIIPTGNGYTF.

The V and J genes are TRBV2 and TRBJ2-1; 10 positions match TRBD1. The germline gives CDR1 SNHLY, CDR2 FYNNEI. V gave up 7 bases and J gave up 3 bases; unmatched junction bases: 6. CDR3 length equals 15 residues. Here the CDR3 DNA reads TGTGCCAGCAATCTAGGACAGGGGGACTACAATGAGCAGTTCTTC. Translating it yields CASNLGQGDYNEQFF.

As for this clone: The same CDR3 is also encoded by other DNA sequences in this sample. The chain couples TRBV19 to TRBJ2-7, with 9 bases matching TRBD2. Germline loops: CDR1 LNHDA, CDR2 SQIVND (reference sequence). J was trimmed by 4 bases and V by 3 bases; bases with no gene match: 1. The CDR3 contains 13 residues. The CDR3 spells CASSMSGRYEQYF. The CDR3 nucleotides read TGTGCCAGTAGTATGAGCGGGAGGTACGAGCAGTACTTC. Based on the CDR3 plus reference TRBV19 and TRBJ2-7, the full variable domain is DGGITQSPKYLFRKEGQNVTLSCEQNLNHDAMYWYRQDPGQGLRLIYYSQIVNDFQKGDIAEGYSVSREKKESFPLTVTSAQKNPTAFYLCASSMSGRYEQYFGPGTRLTVT.

The chain combines TRBV5-1 with TRBJ2-3; maybe TRBD2 (6 bases). The CDR3 is 16 amino acids. Between the trimmed V and J ends, which lost 0 bases and 0 bases, there was a span of 11 bases. In germline, CDR1 is SGHRS, CDR2 YFSETQ. CDR3 loop: CASSLGIAASTDTQYF. The DNA for the CDR3 is TGCGCCAGCAGCTTGGGGATAGCGGCTAGCACAGATACGCAGTATTTT.

CDR3 sequence reads: CATSRTAGSGELFF. The CDR3 nucleotides are TGTGCCACCAGCAGGACCGCGGGATCCGGGGAGCTGTTTTTT. J is TRBJ2-2 and V is TRBV15, with D possibly matching TRBD2 (6 bases). CDR1 is LNHNV, CDR2 YYDKDF, per germline (reference sequence). This CDR3 region has 14 residues. Between the trimmed V and J ends, which lost 3 bases and 6 bases, there was a span of 11 bases.

The rearrangement links TRBV5-8 to TRBJ1-2, with D perhaps TRBD1 (5 bases). The CDR3 contains 17 residues. V was cut by 0 bases and J by 0 bases, with 15 bases left in between. Germline CDR1 reads SGHTS; CDR2 reads YDEGEE. The CDR3 bases are TGTGCCAGCAGCTTGGTTTCAGGGATGACACCTAACTATGGCTACACCTTC. Residues: CASSLVSGMTPNYGYTF. Using reference TRBV5-8 and TRBJ1-2 for the parts outside the CDR3, the full variable domain is EAGVTQSPTHLIKTRGQQATLRCSPISGHTSVYWYQQALGLGLQFLLWYDEGEERNRGNFPPRFSGRQFPNYSSELNVNALELEDSALYLCASSLVSGMTPNYGYTFGSGTRLTVV.

The rearrangement uses TRBV6-6 and TRBJ1-2; D is uncertain. Germline loops: CDR1 MNHNY, CDR2 SVGAGI (reference sequence). The V end lost 6 bases, the J end lost 0 bases, and 11 bases lay between the germline ends. CDR3 length equals 14 residues. The DNA of the CDR3 is TGTGCCAGCAGAACGGTCTTCTCTAACTATGGCTACACCTTC. Its translation: CASRTVFSNYGYTF.

V and J are TRBV27 and TRBJ2-7, with D possibly matching TRBD2 (6 bases). Germline V CDR1 and CDR2: MNHEY, SMNVEV (reference sequence). The CDR3 is made up of 15 amino acids. The germline V and J ends were trimmed by 2 bases and 3 bases, with 14 bases remaining between them. The CDR3 nucleotides read TGTGCCAGCAGTTTAGGAGGGCCATCCATCTACGAGCAGTACTTC. Its translation: CASSLGGPSIYEQYF.

As for this clone: At one end, the junction sequence differs from germline, possibly due to a read error. The rearrangement joins TRBV29-1 to TRBJ2-6, with D perhaps matching TRBD1 (5 bases). The germline gives CDR1 SQVTM, CDR2 ANQGSEA. The CDR3 length is 12 residues. This chain's CDR3 is CSARSGANGLTF. CDR3 sequence (DNA): TGCAGCGCCCGCTCTGGGGCCAACGGCCTGACTTTC.

This chain joins TRBV14 and TRBJ2-7; TRBD2 matches 7 bases. Germline assignment: CDR1 SGHDN and CDR2 FVKESK. CDR3 length: 14 amino acids. V lost 1 base to trimming and J lost 1 base; unmatched junction nucleotides: 1. The CDR3 reads CASSQAGLSYEQYF. CDR3 DNA sequence: TGTGCCAGCAGCCAAGCGGGACTATCCTACGAGCAGTACTTC. The full variable domain, its missing parts supplied by reference TRBV14 and TRBJ2-7, is EAGVTQFPSHSVIEKGQTVTLRCDPISGHDNLYWYRRVMGKEIKFLLHFVKESKQDESGMPNNRFLAERTGGTYSTLKVQPAELEDSGVYFCASSQAGLSYEQYFGPGTRLTVT.

This chain joins TRBV5-1 and TRBJ2-7, with TRBD1 identical over 8 bases. The CDR3 consists of 14 residues. Per the germline V gene, CDR1 is SGHRS and CDR2 is YFSETQ. With 3 bases clipped from V and 4 bases from J, the junction kept 6 bases outside the gene matches. Here the CDR3 reads CASSSTGVGYEQYF. The DNA of the CDR3 is TGCGCCAGCAGCTCGACAGGGGTTGGTTACGAGCAGTACTTC.